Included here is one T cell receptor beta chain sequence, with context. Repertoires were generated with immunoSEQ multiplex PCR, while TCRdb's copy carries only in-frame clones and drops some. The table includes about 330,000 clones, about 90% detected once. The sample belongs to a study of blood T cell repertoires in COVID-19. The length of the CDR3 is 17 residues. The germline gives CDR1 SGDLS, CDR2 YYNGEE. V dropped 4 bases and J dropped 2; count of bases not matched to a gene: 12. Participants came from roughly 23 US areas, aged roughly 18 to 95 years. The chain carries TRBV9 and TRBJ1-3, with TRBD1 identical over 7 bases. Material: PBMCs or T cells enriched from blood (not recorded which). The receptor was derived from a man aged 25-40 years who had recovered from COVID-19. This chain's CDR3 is CASSSSPDRVPGNTIYF. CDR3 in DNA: TGTGCCAGCAGCTCTAGCCCCGACAGGGTCCCTGGAAACACCATATATTTT.